The 20 T cell receptor beta chains reported below all come from one sample, sequenced in a study of cytomegalovirus exposure and HLA in healthy donors (dated by TCRdb to 2017 to 2019). The library was made by the immunoSEQ multiplex PCR assay. A mixture of 60 forward primers for TCR Vbeta segments and 13 reverse primers for TCR Jbeta segments was used in the multiplex PCR. Drawn from immuneACCESS, this table holds only the in-frame rearrangements with V and J called that TCRdb kept. Clones are partly lost; checked studies trace under half to an unresolved V gene and leave the rest unexplained. The sample records tens of thousands of clones, over 75% of which are singletons. The top ten clones comprise around 7% of the sample. Sequenced input: PBMCs. The receptors were gathered from a human donor in good health.

The chain recombines TRBV5-3 with TRBJ1-2; TRBD1 is a possible D gene (5 bases). TRBV5-3 is known as an ORF, though its function is uncertain. Trimming removed 4 bases at V and 5 bases at J, with 15 bases between. The CDR3 length is 14 residues. CDR3 nucleotides: TGTGCCAGAAGCAGTGGTGGGGGAGGGTATGGCTACACCTTC. It translates to CARSSGGGGYGYTF.

The chain recombines TRBV28 with TRBJ2-6; 13 bases are a match to TRBD2. The CDR3 covers 18 residues. Germline CDR1 is MDHEN and CDR2 is SYDVKM. The V and J ends lost 6 bases and 3 bases, in that order; junction bases with no gene match: 8. The CDR3 reads CASSTLLAGGIGANVLTF. CDR3 DNA: TGTGCCAGCAGCACCTTACTAGCGGGGGGGATTGGGGCCAACGTCCTGACTTTC.

The chain recombines TRBV18 with TRBJ2-7; TRBD1 agrees at 9 bases. After removal of 3 bases from V and 2 bases from J, the junction contained 11 bases not matched to a gene. CDR1 and CDR2 from the germline V gene are KGHSH and LQKENI. The CDR3 is 17 amino acids. CDR3 in amino acids: CASSPGQGRGGTYEQYF. CDR3 DNA sequence: TGTGCCAGCTCACCGGGACAGGGTCGTGGGGGGACCTACGAGCAGTACTTC.

The chain links TRBV27 to TRBJ2-3; 11 bases match TRBD2. There are 16 residues in the CDR3. The germline V gene has CDR1 MNHEY and CDR2 SMNVEV (reference sequence). V was pared by 3 bases and J by 4 bases, with 6 bases of the junction left unmatched. DNA for the CDR3: TGTGCCAGCAGTTTTCTGGCTAGCGGGGGGCCAGATACGCAGTATTTT. Translated: CASSFLASGGPDTQYF.

The rearrangement uses TRBV29-1 and TRBJ2-3; D not resolved. The V and J ends lost 4 bases and 1 base respectively, with 12 bases between them. The CDR3 extends over 14 amino acids. Germline V gene sequence: CDR1 SQVTM, CDR2 ANQGSEA. CDR3 in DNA: TGCAGCGTTGTTCGGTTCTTAGGCACAGATACGCAGTATTTT. Amino acid sequence: CSVVRFLGTDTQYF.

There are a few counts of this clone. The chain links TRBV7-6 to TRBJ1-1, with D possibly TRBD1 on 6 matching bases. Germline V gene lookup returns CDR1 SGHVS and CDR2 FNYEAQ. V lost 4 bases and J lost 3, with 21 bases in between. CDR3 size: 17 residues. The CDR3 DNA follows: TGTGCCAGCAGCTCCCGGGGGGTAGGGGGTTTGCACACTGAAGCTTTCTTT. Its translation: CASSSRGVGGLHTEAFF.

V is TRBV4-1 and J is TRBJ2-2; D ambiguous. Trimming cost V 2 bases and J 1 base, with 14 bases left between them. The CDR3 is made up of 17 amino acids. CDR1 and CDR2 from the germline V gene are MGHRA and YSYEKL. CDR3 nucleotide sequence: TGCGCCAGCAGCCAATTATTTGGGCCGATGAACACCGGGGAGCTGTTTTTT. Translating gives CASSQLFGPMNTGELFF.

The CDR3 spells CASSSGQPLDEQFF. The DNA for the CDR3 is TGCGCCAGCAGCTCCGGACAGCCCCTGGATGAGCAGTTCTTC. The V and J genes are TRBV5-1 and TRBJ2-1; the D gene is possibly TRBD1 (6 bases). Germline CDR1 reads SGHRS; CDR2 reads YFSETQ. Trimming removed 3 bases from V and 8 bases from J, with 15 bases in between. The CDR3 is made up of 14 amino acids.

This chain uses TRBV10-3 with TRBJ1-1; 8 positions agree with TRBD1. Germline-derived CDR1 and CDR2 are ENHRY and SYGVKD. V was clipped by 6 bases and J by 8 bases; unmatched bases: 2. This CDR3 has 11 amino acids. This CDR3 is CAIRQGVEAFF. The CDR3 nucleotides read TGTGCCATCAGACAGGGGGTGGAAGCTTTCTTT.

The rearrangement uses TRBV9 and TRBJ1-1; 9 bases match TRBD1. Per germline, CDR1 SGDLS and CDR2 YYNGEE. The V gene end was trimmed by 4 bases and the J gene end by 2 bases; junction bases not matched to a gene: 3. This CDR3 is 14 amino acids long. DNA for the CDR3: TGTGCCAGCAGCCCGGGACAGGGTAACACTGAAGCTTTCTTT. This gives the protein CASSPGQGNTEAFF.

This rearrangement joins TRBV19 to TRBJ2-2, with 15 nucleotides matching TRBD2. V lost 5 bases to trimming and J lost 3 bases; unmatched junction nucleotides: 7. The CDR3 is 18 amino acids. The V gene's germline CDR1 is LNHDA and CDR2 SQIVND (reference sequence). The CDR3 DNA follows: TGTGCCAGTAGTGCCGGGACTAGCGGGGGGCAATACACCGGGGAGCTGTTTTTT. Amino acids: CASSAGTSGGQYTGELFF.

The V call is TRBV25-1, the J call TRBJ2-7; D is possibly TRBD2 (7 bases). Trimming took 1 base from V and 1 from J, leaving 14 bases between them. Germline lookup yields CDR1 MGHDK and CDR2 SYGVNS. CDR3 size: 16 residues. CDR3: CASSEWEGGVSYEQYF. The CDR3 nucleotides read TGTGCCAGCAGTGAATGGGAGGGGGGGGTATCCTACGAGCAGTACTTC.

A remark on this clone: Other DNA sequences from this sample encode an identical CDR3 as well. J is TRBJ1-1 and V is TRBV10-3, with TRBD1 identical over 9 bases. CDR3 length equals 13 residues. V was pared by 10 bases and J by 1 base, with 4 bases of the junction left unmatched. The germline V gene encodes CDR1 ENHRY and CDR2 SYGVKD. CDR3 amino acids: CATTGGENTEAFF. The CDR3 nucleotides are TGTGCCACGACAGGGGGTGAGAACACTGAAGCTTTCTTT.

The chain joins TRBV18 to TRBJ2-7, with TRBD1 as a possible D gene (6 bases). This CDR3 spans 14 amino acids. Germline V gene lookup returns CDR1 KGHSH and CDR2 LQKENI. V was trimmed by 1 base and J by 5 bases, leaving 12 bases between them. As DNA, the CDR3 is TGTGCCAGCTCACCACGGCAGGGGTCGGACGAGCAGTACTTC. It yields the protein CASSPRQGSDEQYF.

The chain has TRBV27 and TRBJ2-7, with unresolved D. V was pared by 4 bases and J by 3 bases, with 16 bases between. The CDR3 covers 15 residues. CDR1 and CDR2 (germline): MNHEY, SMNVEV (reference sequence). This CDR3 is CASSSTALGHYEQYF. The CDR3 bases are TGTGCCAGCAGTTCGACGGCCCTAGGCCACTACGAGCAGTACTTC.

In its sample, this clone was seen a few times. The J gene is TRBJ2-3, the V gene TRBV18; D is unclear. The CDR3 consists of 15 residues. Germline V gene sequence: CDR1 KGHSH, CDR2 LQKENI. V lost 2 bases and J lost 2, with 11 bases in between. The CDR3 loop reads CASSPRNSNTDTQYF. CDR3 sequence (DNA): TGTGCCAGCTCACCAAGGAACAGCAACACAGATACGCAGTATTTT.

The rearrangement uses TRBV7-2 and TRBJ1-6; D call uncertain. Germline V gives CDR1 SGHTA, CDR2 FQGNSA. The CDR3 runs 13 residues. The V end lost 6 bases, the J end lost 8 bases, and 11 bases lay between the germline ends. The CDR3 nucleotides are TGTGCCAGCAGGGCCCCACAAGATTCACCCCTCCACTTT. Protein: CASRAPQDSPLHF.

The J gene is TRBJ2-7, the V gene TRBV5-1; maybe TRBD1 (6 bases). The germline V and J ends were trimmed by 0 bases and 9 bases, with 16 bases remaining between them. This CDR3 has 14 amino acids. Germline assignment: CDR1 SGHRS and CDR2 YFSETQ. The CDR3 coding sequence is TGCGCCAGCAGCTTGGAACAGGGCCCCCACGGGCAGTACTTC. Translated, it gives CASSLEQGPHGQYF.

By frequency in the sample, this clone is medium-sized. This rearrangement joins TRBV7-2 to TRBJ2-7; the D gene is possibly TRBD2 (6 bases). The CDR3 spans 17 residues. The V gene's germline CDR1 is SGHTA and CDR2 FQGNSA. Trimming shortened V by 2 bases and J by 3 bases, and 20 bases separated the two germline ends. CDR3 DNA: TGTGCCAGCAGCTTACTGGGGGACTGGTCCCCCTACTACGAGCAGTACTTC. It yields the protein CASSLLGDWSPYYEQYF.

This clone has only one observation. The chain uses TRBV5-8 and TRBJ1-1; no clear D gene. The CDR3 is made up of 15 amino acids. Germline assignment: CDR1 SGHTS and CDR2 YDEGEE. Trimming shortened V by 0 bases and J by 4 bases, and 13 bases separated the two germline ends. In DNA, the CDR3 is TGTGCCAGCAGCTTGGTAGCGGGAAGGAGCACTGAAGCTTTCTTT. Translation: CASSLVAGRSTEAFF.